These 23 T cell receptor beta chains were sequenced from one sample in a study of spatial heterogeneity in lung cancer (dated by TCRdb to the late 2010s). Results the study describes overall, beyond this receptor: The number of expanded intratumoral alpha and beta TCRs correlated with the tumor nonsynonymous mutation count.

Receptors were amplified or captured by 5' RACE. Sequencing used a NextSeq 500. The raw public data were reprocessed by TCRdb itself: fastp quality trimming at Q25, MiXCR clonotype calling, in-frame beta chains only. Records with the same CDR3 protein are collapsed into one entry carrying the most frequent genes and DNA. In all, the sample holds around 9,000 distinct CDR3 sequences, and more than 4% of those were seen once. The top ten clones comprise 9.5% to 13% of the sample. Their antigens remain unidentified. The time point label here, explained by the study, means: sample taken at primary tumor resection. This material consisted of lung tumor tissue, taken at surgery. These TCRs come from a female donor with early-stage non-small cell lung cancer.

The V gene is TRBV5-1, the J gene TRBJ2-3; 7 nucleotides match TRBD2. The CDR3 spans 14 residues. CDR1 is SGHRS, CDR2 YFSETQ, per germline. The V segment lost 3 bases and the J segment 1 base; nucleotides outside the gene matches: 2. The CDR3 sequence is CASSYTSGTDTQYF. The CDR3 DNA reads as TGCGCCAGCAGCTACACTAGCGGCACAGATACGCAGTATTTT.

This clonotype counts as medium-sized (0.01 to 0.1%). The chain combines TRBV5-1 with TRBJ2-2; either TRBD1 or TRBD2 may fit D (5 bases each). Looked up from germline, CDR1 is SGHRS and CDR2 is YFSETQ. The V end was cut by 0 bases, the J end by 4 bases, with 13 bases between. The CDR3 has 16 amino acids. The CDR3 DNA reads TGCGCCAGCAGCTTGGCCGTTGGGGGTTTCACCGGGGAGCTGTTTTTT. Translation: CASSLAVGGFTGELFF. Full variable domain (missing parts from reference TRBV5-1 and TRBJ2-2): KAGVTQTPRYLIKTRGQQVTLSCSPISGHRSVSWYQQTPGQGLQFLFEYFSETQRNKGNFPGRFSGRQFSNSRSEMNVSTLELGDSALYLCASSLAVGGFTGELFFGEGSRLTVL.

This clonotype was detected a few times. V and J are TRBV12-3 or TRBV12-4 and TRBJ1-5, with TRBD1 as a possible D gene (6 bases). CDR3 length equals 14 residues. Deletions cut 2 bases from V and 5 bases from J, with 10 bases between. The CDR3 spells CASSLQGMDQPQHF. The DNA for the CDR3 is TGTGCCAGCAGTTTACAGGGGATGGATCAGCCCCAGCATTTT.

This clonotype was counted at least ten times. The CDR3 DNA follows: TGTGCCAGCGGCGGACAGGGCTCGTACGAGCAGTACTTC. Its translation: CASGGQGSYEQYF. The chain uses TRBV19 and TRBJ2-7; 8 bases fit TRBD1. The CDR3 runs to 13 residues. V lost 9 bases to trimming and J lost 4 bases; unmatched junction nucleotides: 8. Germline V gene data show CDR1 as LNHDA and CDR2 as SQIVND (reference sequence). Looking up the rest from reference TRBV19 and TRBJ2-7 gives the full variable domain: DGGITQSPKYLFRKEGQNVTLSCEQNLNHDAMYWYRQDPGQGLRLIYYSQIVNDFQKGDIAEGYSVSREKKESFPLTVTSAQKNPTAFYLCASGGQGSYEQYFGPGTRLTVT.

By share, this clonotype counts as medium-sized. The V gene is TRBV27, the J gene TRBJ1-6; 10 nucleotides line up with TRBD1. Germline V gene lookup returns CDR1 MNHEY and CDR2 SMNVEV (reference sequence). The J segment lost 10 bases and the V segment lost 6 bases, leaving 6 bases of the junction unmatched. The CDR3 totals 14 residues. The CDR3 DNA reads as TGTGCCAGCAGACCGACAGGGGGCTACTCACCCCTCCACTTT. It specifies CASRPTGGYSPLHF.

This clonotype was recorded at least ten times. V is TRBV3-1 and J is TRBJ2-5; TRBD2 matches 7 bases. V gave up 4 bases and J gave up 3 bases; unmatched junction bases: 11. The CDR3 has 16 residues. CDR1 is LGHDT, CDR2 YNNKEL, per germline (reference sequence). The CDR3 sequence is CASSPVNREDKETQYF. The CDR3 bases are TGTGCCAGCAGCCCCGTGAATCGGGAGGATAAAGAGACCCAGTACTTC.

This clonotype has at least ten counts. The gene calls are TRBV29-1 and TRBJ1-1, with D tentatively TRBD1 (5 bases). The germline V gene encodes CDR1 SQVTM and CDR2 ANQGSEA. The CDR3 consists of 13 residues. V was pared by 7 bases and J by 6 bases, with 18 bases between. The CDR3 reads CSAQTAADAEAFF. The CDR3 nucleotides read TGCAGCGCCCAGACAGCCGCTGACGCTGAAGCTTTCTTT.

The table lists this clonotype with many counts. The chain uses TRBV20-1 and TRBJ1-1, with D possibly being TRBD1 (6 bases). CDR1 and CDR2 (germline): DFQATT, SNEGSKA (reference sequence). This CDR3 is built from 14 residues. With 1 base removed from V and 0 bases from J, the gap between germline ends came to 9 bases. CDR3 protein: CSARGTVLNTEAFF. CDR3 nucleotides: TGCAGTGCTAGAGGGACAGTCTTGAACACTGAAGCTTTCTTT.

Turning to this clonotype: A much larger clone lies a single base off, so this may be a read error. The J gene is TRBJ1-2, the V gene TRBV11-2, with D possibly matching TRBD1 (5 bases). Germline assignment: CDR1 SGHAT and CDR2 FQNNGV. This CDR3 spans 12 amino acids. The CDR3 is CASSLGDYGYNF. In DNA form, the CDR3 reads TGTGCCAGCAGCCTGGGGGACTATGGCTACAACTTC.

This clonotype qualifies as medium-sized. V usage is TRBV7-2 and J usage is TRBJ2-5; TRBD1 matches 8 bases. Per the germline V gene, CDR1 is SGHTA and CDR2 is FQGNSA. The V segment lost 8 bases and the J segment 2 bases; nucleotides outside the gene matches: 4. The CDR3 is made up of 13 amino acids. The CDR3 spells CASLTGGQETQYF. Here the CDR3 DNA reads TGTGCCAGCCTTACAGGGGGACAAGAGACCCAGTACTTC. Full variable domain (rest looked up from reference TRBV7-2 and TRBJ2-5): GAGVSQSPSNKVTEKGKDVELRCDPISGHTALYWYRQSLGQGLEFLIYFQGNSAPDKSGLPSDRFSAERTGGSVSTLTIQRTQQEDSAVYLCASLTGGQETQYFGPGTRLLVL.

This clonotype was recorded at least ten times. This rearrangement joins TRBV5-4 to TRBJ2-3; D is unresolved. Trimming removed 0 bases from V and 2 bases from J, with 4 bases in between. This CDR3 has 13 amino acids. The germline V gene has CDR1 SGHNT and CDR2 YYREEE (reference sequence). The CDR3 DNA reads TGTGCCAGCAGCTTGGACAACACAGATACGCAGTATTTT. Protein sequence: CASSLDNTDTQYF.

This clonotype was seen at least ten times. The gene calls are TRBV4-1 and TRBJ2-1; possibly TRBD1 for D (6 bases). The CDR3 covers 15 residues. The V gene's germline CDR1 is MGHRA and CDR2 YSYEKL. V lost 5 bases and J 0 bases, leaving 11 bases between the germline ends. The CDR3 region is CASSTGSSSYNEQFF. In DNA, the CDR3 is TGCGCCAGCAGCACAGGGTCTAGCTCCTACAATGAGCAGTTCTTC.

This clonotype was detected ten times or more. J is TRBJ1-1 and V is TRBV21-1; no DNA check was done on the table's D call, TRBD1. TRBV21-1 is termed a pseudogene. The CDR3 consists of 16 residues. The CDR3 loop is CASSVDRGSGGTEAFF. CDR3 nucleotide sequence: TGTGCCAGCAGCGTCGACAGGGGGTCAGGAGGCACTGAAGCTTTCTTT.

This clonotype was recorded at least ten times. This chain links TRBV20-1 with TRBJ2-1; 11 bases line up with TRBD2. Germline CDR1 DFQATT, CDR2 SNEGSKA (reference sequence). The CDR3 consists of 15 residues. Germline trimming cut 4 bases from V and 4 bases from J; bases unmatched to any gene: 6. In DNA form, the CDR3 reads TGCAGTGCTACTGGGACTAGCGGATATTACAATGAGCAGTTCTTC. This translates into CSATGTSGYYNEQFF.

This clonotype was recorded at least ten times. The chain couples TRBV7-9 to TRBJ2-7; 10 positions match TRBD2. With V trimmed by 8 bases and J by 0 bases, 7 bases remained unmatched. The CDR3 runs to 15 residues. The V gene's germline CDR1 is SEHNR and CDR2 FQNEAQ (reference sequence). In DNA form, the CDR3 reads TGTGCCAGCTCGAGGACTAGCGGAACCTCCTACGAGCAGTACTTC. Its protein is CASSRTSGTSYEQYF. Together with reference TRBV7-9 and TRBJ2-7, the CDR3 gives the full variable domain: DTGVSQNPRHKITKRGQNVTFRCDPISEHNRLYWYRQTLGQGPEFLTYFQNEAQLEKSRLLSDRFSAERPKGSFSTLEIQRTEQGDSAMYLCASSRTSGTSYEQYFGPGTRLTVT.

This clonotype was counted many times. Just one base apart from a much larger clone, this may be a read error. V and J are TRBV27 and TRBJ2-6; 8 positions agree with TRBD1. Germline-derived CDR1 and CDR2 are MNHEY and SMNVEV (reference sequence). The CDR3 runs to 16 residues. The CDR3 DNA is TGTGCCAGCAGTCCTTGGACAGGGAAAGGGGCCAACGTCCTGAATTTC. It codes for CASSPWTGKGANVLNF.

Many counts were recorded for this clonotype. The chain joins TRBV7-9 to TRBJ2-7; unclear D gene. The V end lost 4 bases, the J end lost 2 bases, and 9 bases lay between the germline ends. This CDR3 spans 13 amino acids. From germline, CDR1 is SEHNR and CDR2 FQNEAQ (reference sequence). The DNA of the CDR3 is TGTGCCAGCAGCTCTACCCTTGCCTACGAGCAGTACTTC. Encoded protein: CASSSTLAYEQYF.

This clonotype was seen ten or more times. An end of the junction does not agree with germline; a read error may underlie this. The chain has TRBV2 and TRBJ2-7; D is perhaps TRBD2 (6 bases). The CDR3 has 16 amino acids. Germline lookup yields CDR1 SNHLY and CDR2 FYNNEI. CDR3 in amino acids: CASREDGGTVGDEQYF. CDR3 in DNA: TGTGCCAGCAGGGAAGATGGGGGGACCGTCGGGGACGAGCAGTACTTC. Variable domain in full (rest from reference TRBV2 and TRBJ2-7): EPEVTQTPSHQVTQMGQEVILRCVPISNHLYFYWYRQILGQKVEFLVSFYNNEISEKSEIFDDQFSVERPDGSNFTLKIRSTKLEDSAMYFCASREDGGTVGDEQYFGPGTRLTVT.

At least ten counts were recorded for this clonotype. The CDR3 spells CASSPGTSEEYEQYF. The CDR3 DNA reads TGTGCCAGCAGTCCAGGGACTAGCGAGGAGTACGAGCAGTACTTC. The chain links TRBV3-1 to TRBJ2-7, with 10 bases identical to TRBD2. The CDR3 is made up of 15 amino acids. V dropped 6 bases and J dropped 4; count of bases not matched to a gene: 9. Germline-derived CDR1 and CDR2 are LGHDT and YNNKEL (reference sequence).

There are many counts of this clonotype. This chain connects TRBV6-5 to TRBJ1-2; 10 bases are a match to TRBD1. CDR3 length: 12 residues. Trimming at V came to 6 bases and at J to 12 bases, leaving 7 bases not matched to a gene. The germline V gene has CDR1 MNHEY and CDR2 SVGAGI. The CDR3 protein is CASRKTGGTDTF. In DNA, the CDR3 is TGTGCCAGCAGGAAGACAGGGGGCACGGACACCTTC.

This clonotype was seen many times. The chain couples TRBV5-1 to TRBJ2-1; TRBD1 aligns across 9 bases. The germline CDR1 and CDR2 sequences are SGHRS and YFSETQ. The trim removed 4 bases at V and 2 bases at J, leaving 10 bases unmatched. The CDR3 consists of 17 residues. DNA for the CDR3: TGCGCCAGCAGCCAAAATGCGGACAGGGGTACCTACAATGAGCAGTTCTTC. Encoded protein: CASSQNADRGTYNEQFF.

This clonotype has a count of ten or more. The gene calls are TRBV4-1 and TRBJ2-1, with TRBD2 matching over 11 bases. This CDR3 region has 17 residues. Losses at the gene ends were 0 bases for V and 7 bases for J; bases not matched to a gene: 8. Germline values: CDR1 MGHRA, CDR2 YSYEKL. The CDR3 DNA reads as TGCGCCAGCAGCCAAGATCCGCGGGGACTAGCGGTAAATGAGCAGTTCTTC. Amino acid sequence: CASSQDPRGLAVNEQFF.

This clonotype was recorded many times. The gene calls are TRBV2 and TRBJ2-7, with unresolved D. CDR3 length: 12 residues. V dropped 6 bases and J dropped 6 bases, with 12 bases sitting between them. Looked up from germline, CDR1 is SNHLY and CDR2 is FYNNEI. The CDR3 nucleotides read TGTGCCAGCAGACTAAGCACTCCCGAGCAGTACTTC. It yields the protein CASRLSTPEQYF.